These 26 T cell receptor beta chains share one sample of origin, sequenced in a study of cytomegalovirus exposure and HLA in healthy donors (dated by TCRdb to the late 2010s). Libraries were made using the immunoSEQ multiplex PCR assay. The multiplex PCR relied on a mix of 60 forward primers for TCR Vbeta segments and 13 reverse primers for TCR Jbeta segments. TCRdb provides this immuneACCESS table in a form limited to in-frame rearrangements. Some clones are lacking; in checked studies, under half of them reflect an unresolved V gene, and why the rest are absent is not known. The sample table contains some 150,000 clones; only one count was recorded for 60% to 80% of them. The ten largest clones represent about a tenth of the sample. What was sequenced was PBMCs. The receptors shown here come from a man aged 18-30 years in good health and CMV-seropositive.

The genes are TRBV7-9 and TRBJ2-7; 12 nucleotides agree with TRBD2. V was pared by 5 bases and J by 2 bases, with 4 bases of the junction left unmatched. The CDR3 has 15 residues. Germline V gives CDR1 SEHNR, CDR2 FQNEAQ (reference sequence). Written as DNA, the CDR3 is TGTGCCAGCAGCCCAGCTAGCGGGAGGGCCTACGAGCAGTACTTC. Translated: CASSPASGRAYEQYF.

The rearrangement joins TRBV5-1 to TRBJ1-1; no clear D gene. The CDR3 runs 14 residues. The germline CDR1 and CDR2 sequences are SGHRS and YFSETQ. V was clipped by 4 bases and J by 5 bases, with 15 bases between them. The CDR3 protein is CASSPVEGGTEAFF. The CDR3 region has the DNA TGCGCCAGCAGCCCTGTGGAGGGAGGAACTGAAGCTTTCTTT.

This sequence joins TRBV10-3 and TRBJ2-7; TRBD2 is a possible D gene (6 bases). The CDR3 covers 15 residues. From germline, CDR1 is ENHRY and CDR2 SYGVKD. V lost 10 bases, J lost 5 bases, and 24 bases lay in between. The CDR3 region has the DNA TGTGCCAGCGCGTTGGGGCCCACGGCTAGCGACGAGCAGTACTTC. Encoded protein: CASALGPTASDEQYF.

Only a few counts were recorded for this clone. The chain carries TRBV7-2 and TRBJ1-2; D is ambiguous. V was pared by 8 bases and J by 1 base, with 20 bases between. CDR3 length: 16 amino acids. CDR1 and CDR2 (germline): SGHTA, FQGNSA. The CDR3 DNA reads TGTGCCAGCCCTATGACGCGGGCAGATTATAACTATGGCTACACCTTC. Encoded protein: CASPMTRADYNYGYTF. The variable domain in full, with the rest retrieved from reference TRBV7-2 and TRBJ1-2, is GAGVSQSPSNKVTEKGKDVELRCDPISGHTALYWYRQSLGQGLEFLIYFQGNSAPDKSGLPSDRFSAERTGGSVSTLTIQRTQQEDSAVYLCASPMTRADYNYGYTFGSGTRLTVV.

The CDR3 loop reads CASSTNDRLSIYF. The CDR3 DNA sequence: TGTGCCAGTAGTACGAACGACCGACTCTCCATATATTTT. The chain combines TRBV19 with TRBJ1-3, with no clear D. The CDR3 runs to 13 residues. The V and J ends lost 4 bases and 11 bases respectively, with 15 bases between them. CDR1 and CDR2 (germline): LNHDA, SQIVND (reference sequence).

The gene calls are TRBV14 and TRBJ1-2; the D is unclear. Between the trimmed V and J ends, which lost 2 bases and 3 bases, there was a span of 7 bases. Germline CDR1 SGHDN, CDR2 FVKESK. CDR3 length equals 13 residues. CDR3 DNA: TGTGCCAGCAGCCAACAGGCTCACTATGGCTACACCTTC. Its protein product is CASSQQAHYGYTF. The entire variable domain, with the rest obtained from reference TRBV14 and TRBJ1-2, is as follows: EAGVTQFPSHSVIEKGQTVTLRCDPISGHDNLYWYRRVMGKEIKFLLHFVKESKQDESGMPNNRFLAERTGGTYSTLKVQPAELEDSGVYFCASSQQAHYGYTFGSGTRLTVV.

V usage is TRBV5-4 and J usage is TRBJ2-6, with 8 bases that match TRBD1. CDR1 SGHNT and CDR2 YYREEE come from the germline V gene (reference sequence). This CDR3 region has 19 residues. V was clipped by 3 bases and J by 1 base; unmatched bases: 12. CDR3 in amino acids: CASSSDRAEMDSGANVLTF. CDR3 sequence (DNA): TGTGCCAGCAGCTCGGACAGGGCTGAAATGGATTCTGGGGCCAACGTCCTGACTTTC.

The chain links TRBV30 to TRBJ2-4; 8 bases map to TRBD2. The junction had 3 bases not matched to a gene; V was cut back by 5 bases and J by 0 bases. Germline values: CDR1 GTSNPN, CDR2 SVGIG (reference sequence). The length of the CDR3 is 14 residues. CDR3 in amino acids: CAWERGLAKNIQYF. In nucleotides, the CDR3 is TGTGCCTGGGAGCGGGGGCTAGCCAAAAACATTCAGTACTTC.

V and J are TRBV5-6 and TRBJ1-3; D call uncertain. CDR1 is SGHDT, CDR2 YYEEEE, per germline. The V and J ends lost 0 bases and 2 bases respectively, with 6 bases between them. The CDR3 runs 14 residues. As DNA, the CDR3 is TGTGCCAGCAGCTTGGTGGTAGCTGGAAACACCATATATTTT. Amino acids: CASSLVVAGNTIYF.

About this clone itself: Relative to the germline gene, one junction end is altered; a read error may explain this. This sequence joins TRBV6-1 and TRBJ2-2; D is unresolved. Germline CDR1 and CDR2: MNHNS and SASEGT. The length of the CDR3 is 11 residues. The CDR3 DNA sequence: TGTGCCACCGAGAACCCCGGGGAGCTGTTTTTT. This sequence encodes CATENPGELFF.

The DNA for the CDR3 is TGCGCCAGCAGCCCTCCCAGCCCGGACAACGAGCAGTACTTC. It codes for CASSPPSPDNEQYF. The chain has TRBV5-1 and TRBJ2-7; a weak D match, TRBD1 (5 bases). The V end was cut by 4 bases, the J end by 5 bases, with 16 bases between. CDR3 length: 14 amino acids. In germline, CDR1 is SGHRS, CDR2 YFSETQ.

The J gene is TRBJ2-7, the V gene TRBV2, with 7 positions matching TRBD1. The CDR3 spans 15 residues. CDR1 and CDR2 from the germline V gene are SNHLY and FYNNEI. V lost 6 bases, J lost 0 bases, and 8 bases stayed unmatched. This chain's CDR3 is CASRGTQGRSYEQYF. The CDR3 DNA is TGTGCCAGCAGGGGGACACAGGGGCGCTCCTACGAGCAGTACTTC.

The chain carries TRBV10-1 and TRBJ2-1, with a weak D call TRBD1 (6 bases). The germline gives CDR1 WNHNN, CDR2 SYGVQD (reference sequence). V lost 5 bases, J lost 5 bases, and 10 bases lay in between. The CDR3 is 13 residues long. This chain's CDR3 is CASSPDRHNEQFF. Written as DNA, the CDR3 is TGCGCCAGCAGTCCGGACAGACACAATGAGCAGTTCTTC.

The J gene is TRBJ1-4, the V gene TRBV4-2; 10 bases map to TRBD1. Germline V lookup: CDR1 LGHNA, CDR2 YNFKEQ. V lost 1 base to trimming and J lost 6 bases; unmatched junction nucleotides: 5. CDR3 length equals 16 residues. DNA for the CDR3: TGTGCCAGCAGCCAAGGTGAGGGACAGGGGTATGAAAAACTGTTTTTT. Amino acid sequence: CASSQGEGQGYEKLFF.

The chain has TRBV10-3 and TRBJ2-5; 10 positions match TRBD1. Germline CDR1 reads ENHRY; CDR2 reads SYGVKD. The CDR3 sequence is 16 residues long. The junction had 10 bases not matched to a gene; V was cut back by 2 bases and J by 7 bases. CDR3 bases: TGTGCCATCAGTGAGATAGGGACAGGGGTCCCAGGGACCCAGTACTTC. Its translation: CAISEIGTGVPGTQYF.

The chain has TRBV5-4 and TRBJ2-1; 11 nucleotides align to TRBD2. CDR1 and CDR2 (germline): SGHNT, YYREEE (reference sequence). J lost 4 bases, V lost 4 bases, and 4 bases had no gene match. The CDR3 is 15 amino acids. The CDR3 coding sequence is TGTGCCAGCAGCCACACTAGCGGGGGATACAATGAGCAGTTCTTC. Protein product: CASSHTSGGYNEQFF.

The rearrangement links TRBV20-1 to TRBJ2-5, with D unresolved. TRBJ2-7 matches the DNA end more closely, so the J call is doubtful. This CDR3 region has 11 residues. Per the germline V gene, CDR1 is DFQATT and CDR2 is SNEGSKA (reference sequence). CDR3 residues: CSAMISYEQYF. In DNA, the CDR3 is TGCAGTGCTATGATCTCCTACGAGCAGTACTTC.

V is TRBV5-1 and J is TRBJ1-1; D unresolved. V lost 0 bases to trimming and J lost 2 bases, with 5 bases between them. CDR3 length: 13 amino acids. Germline CDR1 is SGHRS and CDR2 is YFSETQ. The CDR3 is CASSLDSNTEAFF. CDR3 nucleotides: TGCGCCAGCAGCTTGGATTCAAACACTGAAGCTTTCTTT. The variable domain in full, with the rest retrieved from reference TRBV5-1 and TRBJ1-1, is KAGVTQTPRYLIKTRGQQVTLSCSPISGHRSVSWYQQTPGQGLQFLFEYFSETQRNKGNFPGRFSGRQFSNSRSEMNVSTLELGDSALYLCASSLDSNTEAFFGQGTRLTVV.

The chain has TRBV6-1 and TRBJ2-1; possible D gene TRBD1, 5 bases. The germline V gene encodes CDR1 MNHNS and CDR2 SASEGT. The V gene lost 10 bases and the J gene lost 9 bases, with 22 bases spanning the gap. This CDR3 has 14 amino acids. In nucleotides, the CDR3 is TGTGCCAACAGCGCGGCTACAGGATTGGCTGAGCAGTTCTTC. Amino acid sequence: CANSAATGLAEQFF.

Only one count was recorded for this clone. The chain combines TRBV27 with TRBJ1-5; D gene unclear. This CDR3 comprises 13 residues. The V end lost 3 bases, the J end lost 0 bases, and 3 bases lay between the germline ends. The germline CDR1 and CDR2 sequences are MNHEY and SMNVEV (reference sequence). The CDR3 region is CASSFYSNQPQHF. In DNA form, the CDR3 reads TGTGCCAGCAGTTTCTATAGCAATCAGCCCCAGCATTTT.

The rearrangement uses TRBV7-9 and TRBJ2-1; 7 bases map to TRBD2. CDR1 and CDR2 from the germline V gene are SEHNR and FQNEAQ (reference sequence). The CDR3 runs to 13 residues. The junction had 6 bases not matched to a gene; V was cut back by 9 bases and J by 4 bases. CDR3 region: CASSGGGYNEQFF. CDR3 coding DNA: TGTGCCAGTTCGGGAGGTGGGTACAATGAGCAGTTCTTC.

V gene TRBV7-8 combines with J gene TRBJ1-3, with 8 bases aligning to TRBD1. The CDR3 is made up of 17 amino acids. V shed 3 bases and J 1 base; nucleotides not matched to a gene: 8. Germline V gene data show CDR1 as SGHVS and CDR2 as FQNEAQ. CDR3: CASSFQGARSSGNTIYF. For the CDR3, the DNA is TGTGCCAGCAGCTTCCAGGGGGCGCGTTCTTCTGGAAACACCATATATTTT.

The chain has TRBV9 and TRBJ2-7; 9 bases match TRBD1. The germline V gene encodes CDR1 SGDLS and CDR2 YYNGEE. Germline trimming cut 4 bases from V and 5 bases from J; bases unmatched to any gene: 10. The CDR3 covers 15 residues. The CDR3: CASSYGTGNFDEQYF. As DNA, the CDR3 is TGTGCCAGCAGCTACGGGACAGGGAATTTCGACGAGCAGTACTTC.

The V gene is TRBV5-6, the J gene TRBJ2-2; 8 nucleotides match TRBD2. The germline CDR1 and CDR2 sequences are SGHDT and YYEEEE. The junction had 3 bases not matched to a gene; V was cut back by 0 bases and J by 5 bases. The CDR3 has 15 residues. The CDR3 is CASSLVGRGTGELFF. CDR3 DNA sequence: TGTGCCAGCAGCTTGGTCGGGAGGGGAACCGGGGAGCTGTTTTTT. Full variable domain (rest looked up from reference TRBV5-6 and TRBJ2-2): DAGVTQSPTHLIKTRGQQVTLRCSPKSGHDTVSWYQQALGQGPQFIFQYYEEEERQRGNFPDRFSGHQFPNYSSELNVNALLLGDSALYLCASSLVGRGTGELFFGEGSRLTVL.

The chain has TRBV7-2 and TRBJ2-5; 7 bases are shared with TRBD1. There are 14 residues in the CDR3. CDR1 and CDR2 (germline): SGHTA, FQGNSA. Trimming removed 4 bases from V and 6 bases from J; junction bases left unmatched: 8. The CDR3 region has the DNA TGTGCCAGCAGCTCCCGACAGGGTTGGCAGACCCAGTACTTC. Amino acids: CASSSRQGWQTQYF.

This chain joins TRBV9 and TRBJ2-7; D perhaps matches TRBD2 (6 bases). The V gene's germline CDR1 is SGDLS and CDR2 YYNGEE. The CDR3 is made up of 15 amino acids. V was shortened by 0 bases and J by 3 bases, with 13 bases between the two germline ends. This chain's CDR3 is CASSVATGGNYEQYF. CDR3 DNA sequence: TGTGCCAGCAGCGTAGCTACCGGAGGGAACTACGAGCAGTACTTC.